This T cell receptor (beta chain) emerged from a study of beta chain features in type 1 diabetes listed by TCRdb under 2018. Context from the whole study: Patients and healthy donors did not differ in mean age, gender distribution, total cell number or subset yield. A total of 85 million to 140 million sorted cells were examined across all samples, and a strong correlation was observed between cell number per subset and RNA yield. In the study, TCRB repertoires of sorted circulating CD4+ T cell subsets from recently diagnosed type 1 diabetes patients were compared with those of matched healthy donors. Naive and central memory subsets were obtained from all 28 donors, but regulatory and stem cell-like memory subsets were isolated from only 8 patients and roughly 8 healthy donors. Broad study findings and their caveats: Naive, central memory and regulatory TCRB repertoires appeared to be more alike among patients than among healthy donors. HLA sub-analyses involved small numbers of individuals, so any influence of HLA type on TCRB rearrangement remained unresolved. Type 1 diabetes patients showed a moderate but significant shortening of TCRB CDR3 length in all four CD4+ subsets. Because cDNA was sequenced instead of genomic DNA, highly expressing activated cells could be over-represented, though the groups showed no difference in activation or CD3 levels. PCR may preferentially amplify shorter templates, but because patient and control samples were amplified and corrected together, any resulting skew would affect both groups equally. At VDJ recombination sites, patients with type 1 diabetes made fewer insertions and deleted more nucleotides, a pattern implying thymic rearrangement abnormalities.

From cysteine to phenylalanine, the CDR3 is 13 amino acids long. The sequence is cut down to CDR3 DNA, 39 bases in frame from base 1. V and J are truncated by 4 bases and 5 bases respectively, leaving an intervening sequence of 9 bases. CDR1 and CDR2, per the germline V gene (reference sequence), are SEHNR and FQNEAQ. A single peripheral blood draw of around 120 mL on average was collected from each donor into heparinised tubes. Using a panel that included CD45RO, CCR7, CD25, CD127, CD95 and CD27, naive, central memory, regulatory and stem cell-like memory CD4+ T cells were sorted on a BD FACSAria II. All sorted populations exceeded 98% purity. PBMCs were separated immediately by Lymphoprep density gradient centrifugation and were stained directly, without being cultured. So that batch effects would be minimized, each experiment stained and sorted samples in pairs, pairing one healthy donor with one patient.

In regard to this clone: Its recognized antigen is unknown. No base quality information exists; no much larger clone differs at one position.

The High Capacity cDNA Reverse Transcription Kit was used to reverse transcribe all of the isolated RNA, meaning that expressed TCRB transcripts were what got sequenced. For stem cell-like memory T cell samples, survey-depth immunoSEQ sequencing was used, averaging approximately 1 million total reads per sample. After sorted cells were lysed in RLT buffer, RNA was extracted with DNase-treated RNeasy Micro or Mini kits, with the choice depending on cell number. To prevent cross-contamination, every cell subset was processed on its own, while patient and healthy donor samples were processed together. Using the immunoSEQ multiplex PCR, TCRB sequences were amplified from cDNA into 87-bp fragments spanning the CDR3 region. Amplicons were sequenced on the Illumina HiSeq platform. Regarding the original processing steps: Synthetic template baselines were used to correct PCR bias computationally, reads within Hamming distance 2 were collapsed together, and singletons that could not be merged were discarded. Reads were aligned against IMGT to assign V, D and J genes, CDR3 length and insertions or deletions at six rearrangement sites. Clonotype counts were normalized to sorted cell number within each subset before computing true diversity and Gini coefficients with the tcR R package. The overlap coefficient, calculated on TCRB nucleotide sequences, was used to measure repertoire sharing. TCRdb limited this immuneACCESS table to in-frame rearrangements with V and J called. A share of clones is missing; checked studies link under half to unresolved V genes, and the rest is unexplained. V, J and clone size reflect that table, while D and trimming were determined from the DNA. This sample comprises around 13,000 clones, approximately 47% of them detected only once. The ten largest make up around 0.96% of the sample.

The rearrangement combines TRBV7-9 with TRBJ2-1, and the D gene may be TRBD2, 5 bases matching. The sequenced material came from stem cell memory CD4+ T cells from blood. Per the publication, the cell subset or site label means: stem cell-like memory CD4+ T cells. The receptor was isolated from a man aged 18 to 29 in good health. The nucleotide sequence is given as TGTGCCAGCAGCTGGCGACTAAACAATGAGCAGTTCTTC. It translates to CASSWRLNNEQFF.